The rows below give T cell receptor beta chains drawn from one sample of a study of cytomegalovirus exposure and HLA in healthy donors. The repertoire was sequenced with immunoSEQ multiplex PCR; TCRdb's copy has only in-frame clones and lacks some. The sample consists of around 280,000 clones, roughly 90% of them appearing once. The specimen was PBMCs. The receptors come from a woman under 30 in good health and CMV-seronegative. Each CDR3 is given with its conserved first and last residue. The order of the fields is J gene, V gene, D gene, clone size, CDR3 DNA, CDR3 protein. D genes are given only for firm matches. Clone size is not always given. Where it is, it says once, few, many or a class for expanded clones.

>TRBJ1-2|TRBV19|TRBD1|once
TGTGCCAGTAGTTGGGACAGGACAGCTAACTATGGCTACACCTTC
CASSWDRTANYGYTF
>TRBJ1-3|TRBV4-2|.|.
TGTGCCAGCAGCCAAGATCAGAGGCGGGCAGAAGGTTCTGGAAACACCATATATTTT
CASSQDQRRAEGSGNTIYF
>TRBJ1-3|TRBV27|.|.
TGTGCCAGCAGTTTCGATAGTGGAAACACCATATATTTT
CASSFDSGNTIYF
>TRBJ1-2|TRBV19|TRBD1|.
TGTGCCAGTAGTAGCCTCGGGCAGGGGGGCCTTAACTATGGCTACACCTTC
CASSSLGQGGLNYGYTF
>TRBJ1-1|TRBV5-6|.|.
TGTGCCAGCAGCTATCTTGACGGGGGGTTTACTGAAGCTTTCTTT
CASSYLDGGFTEAFF
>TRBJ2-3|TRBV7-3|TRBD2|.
TGTGCCAGCAGTTCGAGCGGGGCGAACACAGATACGCAGTATTTT
CASSSSGANTDTQYF
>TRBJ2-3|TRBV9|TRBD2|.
TGTGCCAGCAGCAACGGGACTAGCGGGGCGGCAGATACGCAGTATTTT
CASSNGTSGAADTQYF
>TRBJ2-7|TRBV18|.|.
TGTGCCAGCTCACCACCGTCACTGTCCTACGAGCAGTACTTC
CASSPPSLSYEQYF
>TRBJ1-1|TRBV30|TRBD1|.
TGTGCCTGGAAATTGGGACAGGGGCGGACTGAAGCTTTCTTT
CAWKLGQGRTEAFF
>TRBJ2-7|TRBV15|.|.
TGTGCCACCAGCAGGGTTGACCCCGGGGTTGACGAGCAGTACTTC
CATSRVDPGVDEQYF
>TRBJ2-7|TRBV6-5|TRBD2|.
TGTGCCAGCAGTTACGTGCGGGGGGAAAACTACGAGCAGTACTTC
CASSYVRGENYEQYF
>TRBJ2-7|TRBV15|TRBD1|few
TGTGCCACCAGCGGGGACAGTTACGAGCAGTACTTC
CATSGDSYEQYF
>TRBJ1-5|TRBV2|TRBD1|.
TGTGCCAGCAGGGACAGGGGCGGGAATCAGCCCCAGCATTTT
CASRDRGGNQPQHF
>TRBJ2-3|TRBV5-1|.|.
TGCGCCAGCAGTCGGTTCCTAGATGGGACAGATACGCAGTATTTT
CASSRFLDGTDTQYF
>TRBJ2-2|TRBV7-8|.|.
TGTGCCAGCAGCTTAGGGGCAAACGGGGAGCTGTTTTTT
CASSLGANGELFF